These T cell receptor beta chains were read from a single sample in a study of T-cell memory formation after mild COVID-19. TCRdb re-called the 5' RACE reads through MiXCR, storing one row per CDR3 protein. This table has about 560,000 distinct CDR3 sequences, roughly a fifth appearing once. The sample taken for sequencing was PBMCs or a T cell subset sorted from them (not recorded which). All receptors come from an adult woman who had mild COVID-19 (a few samples of this study predate the infection). Cell type and time point are not known. The CDR3 runs from the conserved cysteine through the conserved F or W. The D gene is left open where the match is weak. Clone size appears in some rows only: once, few, many, or a class for an expanded clone.

TRBJ1-1 | TRBV24-1 | TRBD1 | NA | CATQDRGFTEAFF | TGTGCCACCCAGGACAGGGGGTTCACTGAAGCTTTCTTT
TRBJ2-2 | TRBV18 | NA | few | CASSIGETGELFF | TGTGCCAGCTCAATTGGCGAAACCGGGGAGCTGTTTTTT
TRBJ2-3 | TRBV9 | TRBD2 | NA | CASSVAAGGTDTQYF | TGTGCCAGCAGCGTAGCGGCGGGAGGGACAGATACGCAGTATTTT
TRBJ1-2 | TRBV9 | NA | NA | CASSPTAGAGGYTF | TGTGCCAGCAGCCCCACCGCGGGGGCGGGAGGCTACACCTTC
TRBJ2-3 | TRBV20-1 | TRBD2 | NA | CSAYRSGREGDTQYF | TGCAGTGCTTACCGAAGCGGGAGAGAGGGAGATACGCAGTATTTT
TRBJ2-4 | TRBV5-1 | NA | few | CASSRTDTRSTAKNIQYF | TGCGCCAGCAGCCGAACCGACACTAGGTCCACAGCCAAAAACATTCAGTACTTC
TRBJ1-1 | TRBV12-3/TRBV12-4 | NA | few | CASSRDGMNTEAFF | TGTGCCAGCAGCCGGGACGGAATGAACACTGAAGCTTTCTTT
TRBJ1-2 | TRBV6-2/TRBV6-3 | NA | NA | CASSFLSGQNYGYTF | TGTGCCAGCAGTTTCTTGTCCGGACAGAACTATGGCTACACCTTC
TRBJ1-5 | TRBV20-1 | TRBD1 | many | CSAEGGAGRQPQHF | TGCAGTGCTGAAGGGGGCGCGGGGCGTCAGCCCCAGCATTTT
TRBJ2-3 | TRBV25-1 | NA | NA | CASSEGSLFTDTQYF | TGTGCCAGCAGTGAAGGGTCTTTATTCACAGATACGCAGTATTTT
TRBJ2-3 | TRBV5-1 | NA | NA | CASSPISGRTDTRYF | TGCGCCAGCAGCCCGATTTCTGGCCGCACAGATACGCGGTATTTT
TRBJ2-3 | TRBV7-9 | NA | NA | CASSLIDPATDTQYF | TGTGCCAGCAGCTTAATCGATCCCGCCACAGATACGCAGTATTTT
TRBJ1-5 | TRBV7-9 | TRBD1 | few | CASSLEGAGQPQHF | TGTGCCAGCAGCTTAGAGGGGGCTGGTCAGCCCCAGCATTTT
TRBJ2-7 | TRBV27 | NA | NA | CASSRYRGRVLDEQYF | TGTGCCAGCAGTAGGTATCGGGGCAGGGTCCTTGACGAGCAGTACTTC
TRBJ2-3 | TRBV2 | NA | few | CASSDGGSSTDTQYF | TGTGCCAGCAGTGACGGAGGTAGCAGCACAGATACGCAGTATTTT
TRBJ2-7 | TRBV5-6 | NA | few | CASSFGRLDEQYF | TGTGCCAGCAGCTTTGGGCGACTAGACGAGCAGTACTTC
TRBJ2-7 | TRBV12-3/TRBV12-4 | NA | many | CASSLASSTNEQYF | TGTGCCAGCAGTTTGGCGAGCAGTACCAACGAGCAGTACTTC
TRBJ2-7 | TRBV24-1 | NA | few | CATSRGNEQYF | TGTGCCACCAGCCGGGGTAACGAGCAGTACTTC
TRBJ2-3 | TRBV9 | NA | few | CASSVVASITDTQYF | TGTGCCAGCAGCGTAGTTGCGTCAATCACAGATACGCAGTATTTT
TRBJ2-3 | TRBV3-1 | TRBD2 | once | CASSQDGLAGSTDTQYF | TGTGCCAGCAGCCAAGACGGGCTAGCGGGCTCCACAGATACGCAGTATTTT
TRBJ2-7 | TRBV20-1 | NA | NA | CSAGGTAYEQYF | TGCAGTGCTGGGGGGACAGCCTACGAGCAGTACTTC
TRBJ1-6 | TRBV2 | NA | few | CASSREGQSNSPLHF | TGTGCCAGCAGCAGGGAGGGGCAGAGTAATTCACCCCTCCACTTT
TRBJ2-7 | TRBV4-2 | NA | NA | CASSQGPSAAKGYEQYF | TGTGCCAGCAGCCAAGGCCCTAGCGCGGCGAAGGGGTACGAGCAGTACTTC
TRBJ2-5 | TRBV3-1 | NA | NA | CASSRSWGEETQYF | TGTGCCAGCAGCCGGAGTTGGGGCGAGGAGACCCAGTACTTC
TRBJ2-2 | TRBV5-1 | NA | few | CASSLSGRDTGELFF | TGCGCCAGCAGTTTGTCGGGCAGGGACACCGGGGAGCTGTTTTTT
TRBJ2-2 | TRBV5-1 | NA | few | CASSLRGFLNTGELFF | TGCGCCAGCAGCTTGCGCGGATTCCTTAACACCGGGGAGCTGTTTTTT
TRBJ1-4 | TRBV2 | NA | few | CASSASEKLFF | TGTGCCAGCAGTGCCAGTGAAAAACTGTTTTTT
TRBJ2-7 | TRBV29-1 | TRBD1 | NA | CSVWEDRGVYEQYF | TGCAGCGTCTGGGAGGACAGGGGTGTCTACGAGCAGTACTTC
TRBJ2-3 | TRBV10-3 | TRBD2 | NA | CAISGGLFTTDTQYF | TGTGCCATCAGTGGGGGACTATTTACCACAGATACGCAGTATTTT
TRBJ2-1 | TRBV7-8 | NA | few | CASSPRRRGIAPDEQFF | TGTGCCAGCAGCCCCCGTCGACGGGGCATCGCCCCCGATGAGCAGTTCTTC
TRBJ2-2 | TRBV7-6 | NA | NA | CASSRGQDTGELFF | TGTGCCAGCAGTCGGGGGCAGGACACCGGGGAGCTGTTTTTT
TRBJ2-2 | TRBV7-3 | NA | NA | CASSPRQTGELFF | TGTGCCAGCAGCCCTCGACAGACCGGGGAGCTGTTTTTT
TRBJ2-6 | TRBV7-2 | NA | NA | CASSLGSDRANVLTF | TGTGCCAGCAGCTTAGGGTCAGACAGGGCCAACGTCCTGACTTTC
TRBJ1-2 | TRBV3-1 | TRBD1 | NA | CASSRRDRGRGYTF | TGTGCCAGCAGCCGAAGAGACAGGGGGCGCGGCTACACCTTC
TRBJ2-1 | TRBV12-3/TRBV12-4 | NA | NA | CASSSRRVAVNEQFF | TGTGCCAGCAGTTCCCGCCGTGTAGCTGTCAATGAGCAGTTCTTC
TRBJ1-1 | TRBV5-1 | NA | NA | CASSLEWGTEAFF | TGCGCCAGCAGCTTGGAATGGGGCACTGAAGCTTTCTTT
TRBJ2-1 | TRBV12-3/TRBV12-4 | NA | NA | CASSFVLDEQFF | TGTGCCAGCAGTTTCGTTCTGGATGAGCAGTTCTTC
TRBJ2-6 | TRBV12-3/TRBV12-4 | TRBD1 | few | CASSLQGVRDRKVPGANVLTF | TGTGCCAGCAGTTTACAGGGTGTGCGGGACAGGAAGGTCCCTGGGGCCAACGTCCTGACTTTC